This is a list of T cell receptor beta chains from one sample in a study of response to subunit inactivated influenza vaccine. TCRdb ran MiXCR on the RT-PCR reads and lists one entry per CDR3 protein. This sample has 530,000 or so distinct CDR3 sequences, with 12% to 15% found just once. The sequencing used PBMCs from blood, collected roughly 13 days after vaccination. The receptor set was obtained from a man in his fifties who received an inactivated influenza vaccine. The CDR3 runs from the conserved cysteine through the conserved F or W. A D gene is named only where the DNA matches it firmly. Not all rows give a size; the values are once, few, many and, for expanded clones, a class.

v_call	d_call	j_call	cdr3_length	clone_size	cdr3_nt	cdr3_aa
TRBV4-3	.	TRBJ2-5	14	many	TGCGCCAGCAGCCAAGATCTGGGGGCCGAGACCCAGTACTTC	CASSQDLGAETQYF
TRBV7-9	TRBD1	TRBJ2-3	15	.	TGTGCCAGCAGCTTGGAGAAGACAGGGGGGAATACGCAGTATTTT	CASSLEKTGGNTQYF
TRBV7-2	TRBD2	TRBJ2-1	15	many	TGTGCCAGCAGCTTAGTGGCTAGCGGGAACAATGAGCAGTTCTTC	CASSLVASGNNEQFF
TRBV12-3/TRBV12-4	.	TRBJ2-5	14	.	TGTGCCAGCAGTCTTCGAGGGGTCCAAGAGACCCAGTACTTC	CASSLRGVQETQYF
TRBV6-1	.	TRBJ1-2	15	.	TGTGCCAGCAGCCGGGCCCCGACACGGGTCGGTGGCTACACCTTC	CASSRAPTRVGGYTF
TRBV5-1	TRBD1	TRBJ2-3	14	.	TGCGCCAGCAGCTTGACGGGACAGTCAGATACGCAGTATTTT	CASSLTGQSDTQYF
TRBV4-3	TRBD1	TRBJ2-7	13	few	TGCGCCAGCAGCCAAGTGCAGGGGGCCGAGCAGTACTTC	CASSQVQGAEQYF
TRBV5-1	TRBD1	TRBJ2-7	14	many	TGCGCCAGCAGCTCCGGACAGGGGTCAGACGAGCAGTACTTC	CASSSGQGSDEQYF
TRBV5-1	TRBD1	TRBJ1-1	14	few	TGCGCCAGCAGCTTGGACAGGGGGGACACTGAAGCTTTCTTT	CASSLDRGDTEAFF
TRBV27	TRBD1	TRBJ1-1	16	medium-sized	TGTGCCAGCAATAGGAAGGGGGCCCGTATGAACACTGAAGCTTTCTTT	CASNRKGARMNTEAFF
TRBV4-1	TRBD1	TRBJ2-3	16	few	TGCGCCAGCAGCCGATCTGGACAGGGCTTCGGAGATACGCAGTATTTT	CASSRSGQGFGDTQYF
TRBV12-3/TRBV12-4	.	TRBJ1-6	12	.	TGTGCCAGCAGGCAGGGTAATTCACCCCTCCACTTT	CASRQGNSPLHF
TRBV14	.	TRBJ2-1	14	.	TGTGCCAGCAGCCAAGTGAATAGCAAACATGAGCAGTTCTTC	CASSQVNSKHEQFF
TRBV9	.	TRBJ2-2	15	few	TGTGCCAGCAGCGTAGCGCCCAGTGTGACCGGGGAGCTGTTTTTT	CASSVAPSVTGELFF
TRBV7-9	.	TRBJ1-1	14	.	TGTGCCAGCAGCCCCGACGGGGCGAACACTGAAGCTTTCTTT	CASSPDGANTEAFF
TRBV24-1	.	TRBJ1-5	16	.	TGTGCCACCAGTGATGGCAGAAAATATAGCAATCAGCCCCAGCATTTT	CATSDGRKYSNQPQHF
TRBV5-4	.	TRBJ2-1	12	many	TGTGCCAGCAGCTTAACTTCCAGTGAGCAGTTCTTC	CASSLTSSEQFF
TRBV4-3	.	TRBJ2-7	15	few	TGCGCCAGCAGCCAAGAGCTGAGCTACTCCTACGAGCAGTACTTC	CASSQELSYSYEQYF
TRBV6-1	.	TRBJ2-2	16	.	TGTGCCAGCAGTGAAACGTACAGGGCGGGCACCGGGGAGCTGTTTTTT	CASSETYRAGTGELFF
TRBV12-3/TRBV12-4	.	TRBJ2-1	15	few	TGTGCCAGCAGTGCCCGGGACTCAACTTACAATGAGCAGTTCTTC	CASSARDSTYNEQFF
TRBV27	.	TRBJ2-2	13	.	TGTGCCAGCAAGGGCGGTGGGACCGGGGAGCTGTTTTTT	CASKGGGTGELFF
TRBV12-3/TRBV12-4	TRBD1	TRBJ2-1	14	many	TGTGCCAGCAGTCATCGGGACAGGGACAATGAGCAGTTCTTC	CASSHRDRDNEQFF
TRBV21-1	.	TRBJ2-3	16	many	TGTGCCAGCACCACCCTAGATGATCATTACACAGATACGCAGTATTTT	CASTTLDDHYTDTQYF
TRBV25-1	.	TRBJ2-2	13	few	TGTGCCAGCAGTGAAGCGATGAGCGGGGAGCTGTTTTTT	CASSEAMSGELFF
TRBV10-2	TRBD1	TRBJ2-7	15	few	TGCGCCAGCAGAGGACAGGGGTTCCCCTCCTACGAGCAGTACTTC	CASRGQGFPSYEQYF
TRBV29-1	.	TRBJ2-7	11	few	TGCAGCGTTGTGGGTGGTGGGGAGCAGTACTTC	CSVVGGGEQYF